This T cell receptor beta chain was documented in a study of neurological immune-mediated disorders. TCRdb re-called the 5' RACE reads with MiXCR, one entry per CDR3 protein. The sample yields tens of thousands of distinct CDR3 sequences, around 5.5% seen once. Trimming shortened V by 0 bases and J by 7 bases, and 15 bases separated the two germline ends. Germline CDR1 SGHTA, CDR2 FQGTGA. This CDR3 has 16 residues. General study points: HTLV-1-associated myelopathy had the most TCR clonal expansion, and multiple sclerosis had the least, less than healthy controls. CDR3 amino acid sequences found in expanded clones were never shared across subjects, suggesting private repertoires in all groups.

This clonotype came up many times. Its antigen remains unidentified. This chain uses TRBV7-3 with TRBJ2-2, with D possibly TRBD2 on 6 matching bases. The sequenced material came from PBMCs. This TCR was recovered from a man between 18 and 29 years old with multiple sclerosis. DNA of the CDR3: TGTGCCAGCAGCTTAACGGGGAGCGGGTCCTACGGGGAGCTGTTTTTT. Translation: CASSLTGSGSYGELFF.